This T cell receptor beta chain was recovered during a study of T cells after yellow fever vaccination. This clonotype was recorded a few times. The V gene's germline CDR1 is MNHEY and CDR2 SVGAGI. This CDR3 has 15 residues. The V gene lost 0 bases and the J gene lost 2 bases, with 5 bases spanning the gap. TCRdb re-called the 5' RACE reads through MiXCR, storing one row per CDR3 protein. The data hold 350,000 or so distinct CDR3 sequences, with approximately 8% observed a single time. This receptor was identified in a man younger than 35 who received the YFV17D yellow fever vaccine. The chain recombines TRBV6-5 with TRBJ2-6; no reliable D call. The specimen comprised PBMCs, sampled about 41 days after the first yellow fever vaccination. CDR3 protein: CASSYSGTGANVLTF. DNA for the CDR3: TGTGCCAGCAGTTACTCAGGAACTGGGGCCAACGTCCTGACTTTC.